This TCR beta chain is from a study of blood T cells in healthy people across ages. This clonotype was seen only a few times. V lost 5 bases and J 14 bases, leaving 19 bases between the germline ends. The CDR3 contains 14 residues. In germline, CDR1 is MDHEN, CDR2 SYDVKM. The second PCR ran about 6 to 11 cycles with a sample-barcoded 5' primer and J-beta primers. TCRdb reprocessed the 5' RACE reads with MiXCR, giving one entry per CDR3 protein. The repertoire consists of roughly 1.5 million distinct CDR3 sequences, with 42% occurring once and the leading ten covering around 4%. The sequenced sample consisted of blood. The TCR sequence derives from a young woman in good health. The V call is TRBV28, the J call TRBJ1-6; D is unclear. CDR3 nucleotide sequence: TGTGCCAGCAGTCCCCCCCCCCACCAATCTTCCCTCCACTTT. This translates into CASSPPPHQSSLHF.